Below, 11 T cell receptor beta chains from the same sample are listed, as sequenced in a study of technical replicates of blood from a handful of donors. Only in-frame clones appear in the TCRdb table, and some are missing; sequencing was by immunoSEQ multiplex PCR. The sample comprises under 90,000 clones, around 96% of which are singletons, and about 0.2% rests with the top ten. The sample taken for sequencing was T cells isolated from PBMCs. These TCRs come from a human donor in good health.

This clone was seen once. The chain joins TRBV11-2 to TRBJ2-7; the D gene is possibly TRBD1 (6 bases). Germline V gene lookup returns CDR1 SGHAT and CDR2 FQNNGV. This CDR3 comprises 13 residues. V shed 0 bases and J shed 4 bases, with 7 bases lying between them. This CDR3 is CASSLDRGYEQYF. The CDR3, as DNA: TGTGCCAGCAGCTTAGACAGGGGTTACGAGCAGTACTTC.

The chain has TRBV11-1 and TRBJ2-2, with 8 bases lining up with TRBD2. Trimming took 9 bases from V and 0 from J; bases not matched to a gene: 9. The CDR3 is 16 amino acids. Germline values: CDR1 SGHAT, CDR2 FQDESV (reference sequence). The CDR3 DNA reads as TGTGCCAGTTATTCGGCGGGAGGCGCGAACACCGGGGAGCTGTTTTTT. It specifies CASYSAGGANTGELFF.

The chain uses TRBV18 and TRBJ2-5; no firm D call. The CDR3 loop spans 13 amino acids. CDR1 is KGHSH, CDR2 LQKENI, per germline. Trimming cost V 1 base and J 2 bases, with 5 bases left between them. The CDR3 reads CASSPRGQETQYF. CDR3 DNA: TGTGCCAGCTCACCACGAGGTCAAGAGACCCAGTACTTC.

This clone was observed a single time. At the DNA level, this CDR3 is encoded by other sequences in the same sample as well. The V call is TRBV4-1, the J call TRBJ2-7; TRBD2 matches 14 bases. Trimming at V came to 3 bases and at J to 2 bases, leaving 0 bases not matched to a gene. Per germline, CDR1 MGHRA and CDR2 YSYEKL. The CDR3 runs 15 residues. CDR3 nucleotide sequence: TGCGCCAGCAGCCAGGGACTAGCGGGGGCCTACGAGCAGTACTTC. The encoded protein is CASSQGLAGAYEQYF.

A single count supports this clone. The CDR3 protein is CASGLVLQQGALYGYTF. The DNA of the CDR3 is TGTGCTAGTGGTTTGGTACTGCAACAGGGGGCCCTCTATGGCTACACCTTC. V and J are TRBV12-5 and TRBJ1-2; 9 positions match TRBD1. With V trimmed by 0 bases and J by 4 bases, 9 bases remained unmatched. The length of the CDR3 is 17 residues. Germline V gene lookup returns CDR1 LGHNT and CDR2 FRNRAP.

The gene calls are TRBV11-1 and TRBJ2-5; D is perhaps TRBD2 (6 bases). Trimming cost V 3 bases and J 2 bases, with 13 bases left between them. This CDR3 is built from 15 residues. Germline V lookup: CDR1 SGHAT, CDR2 FQDESV (reference sequence). In nucleotides, the CDR3 is TGTGCCAGCAGCTTCTCGGGAGCAGGGCAAGAGACCCAGTACTTC. Translating gives CASSFSGAGQETQYF.

The CDR3 nucleotides are TGTGCCAGCAGACCACCCCACCCGGGGTACGAGCAGTACTTC. As protein: CASRPPHPGYEQYF. The chain joins TRBV21-1 to TRBJ2-7; the table gives TRBD2 as D, unverified against the DNA. TRBV21-1 is recorded as a pseudogene. CDR3 length: 14 residues.

The chain has TRBV14 and TRBJ2-3; 10 bases fit TRBD2. From germline, CDR1 is SGHDN and CDR2 FVKESK. Trimming cost V 1 base and J 0 bases; bases outside gene matches: 25. CDR3 size: 24 residues. The CDR3 DNA is TGTGCCAGCAGCCAAGGATTAGGGCTAGCGGGGGAATCCTCAACCGCCAAAAGCACAGATACGCAGTATTTT. Its protein product is CASSQGLGLAGESSTAKSTDTQYF.

The V gene is TRBV7-2, the J gene TRBJ2-2; 7 positions match TRBD1. CDR1 is SGHTA, CDR2 FQGNSA, per germline. CDR3 length equals 17 residues. The ends lost 1 base at V and 3 bases at J; junction bases unmatched: 8. The CDR3 is CASSLGVVRGHTGELFF. Written as DNA, the CDR3 is TGTGCCAGCAGCTTAGGGGTCGTGAGGGGGCACACCGGGGAGCTGTTTTTT.

The chain couples TRBV7-3 to TRBJ2-3; D unresolved. Trimming took off 5 bases at V and 4 bases at J, with 13 bases between the two ends. In germline, CDR1 is SGHTA, CDR2 FQGTGA. The CDR3 is made up of 14 amino acids. The chain's CDR3 is CASSPNEAADTQYF. CDR3 in DNA: TGTGCCAGCAGCCCGAACGAGGCTGCAGATACGCAGTATTTT.

The J gene is TRBJ2-2, the V gene TRBV30; 10 bases map to TRBD1. This CDR3 is built from 15 residues. Germline V gene data show CDR1 as GTSNPN and CDR2 as SVGIG (reference sequence). Germline trimming cut 0 bases from V and 7 bases from J; bases unmatched to any gene: 5. This chain's CDR3 is CAWSVLGTGVGELFF. CDR3 nucleotide sequence: TGTGCCTGGAGTGTATTAGGGACAGGGGTCGGGGAGCTGTTTTTT.